The entry below gives a single TCR beta chain sequence along with its context. CDR1 SNHLY and CDR2 FYNNEI come from the germline V gene. The J segment lost 1 base and the V segment lost 6 bases, leaving 5 bases of the junction unmatched. This CDR3 contains 14 residues. The assay was immunoSEQ multiplex PCR, and TCRdb's table has in-frame clones only and misses some. The sample has 180,000 or so clones, around 85% seen once. The source of the sample is a study of blood T cell repertoires in COVID-19. Study background: The United States, Italy and Spain were the sources of the acute and convalescent COVID-19 samples.

The chain joins TRBV2 to TRBJ2-5, with 7 positions matching TRBD1. The specimen was peripheral blood. The clonotype originates from a man in his fifties or sixties with acute or convalescent COVID-19. For the CDR3, the DNA is TGTGCCAGCAGCCCCGGGACAGTCCAAGAGACCCAGTACTTC. Translated, it gives CASSPGTVQETQYF.